The rows below give T cell receptor beta chains drawn from one sample of a study of OX40 agonist ivuxolimab in advanced cancers. Measured with immunoSEQ multiplex PCR; TCRdb has only the in-frame clones, and not every one. The repertoire has 90,000 to 120,000 clones, around 93% of them found once; the top ten carry roughly 1.1%. This sample comprised CD4+ or CD8+ T cells sorted from blood, obtained in a trial of the OX40 agonist ivuxolimab. The receptors derive from an adult with an advanced solid tumor such as melanoma, head and neck, liver or kidney cancer. The CDR3 runs from the conserved cysteine through the conserved F or W. A D gene is named only where the DNA matches it firmly. Clone size is given for some rows only: seen once, a few or many times, or a class if the clone is expanded.

j_gene	d_gene	abundance	v_gene	CDR3aa	CDR3nt
TRBJ2-2	NA	NA	TRBV6-1	CASSEIGATAGELFF	TGCGCCAGCAGTGAAATAGGGGCTACCGCCGGGGAGCTGTTTTTT
TRBJ2-3	TRBD2	NA	TRBV28	CASSVGLAGGPPGTDTQYF	TGTGCCAGCAGTGTCGGACTAGCGGGAGGGCCGCCTGGCACAGATACGCAGTATTTT
TRBJ2-7	NA	once	TRBV28	CASSLPPYEQYF	TGTGCCAGCAGTTTACCACCCTACGAGCAGTACTTC
TRBJ1-4	TRBD1	NA	TRBV28	CASSLAGTGLFKLFF	TGTGCCAGCAGTTTGGCCGGGACAGGCCTTTTCAAACTGTTTTTT
TRBJ2-2	TRBD2	NA	TRBV5-1	CASSLVGLVAGELFF	TGCGCCAGCAGCTTGGTAGGACTAGTTGCCGGGGAGCTGTTTTTT
TRBJ1-1	NA	NA	TRBV7-9	CASEGTTEAFF	TGTGCCAGCGAGGGCACCACTGAAGCTTTCTTT
TRBJ2-5	TRBD2	NA	TRBV18	CASSPRTSGQETQYF	TGTGCCAGCTCACCCCGGACTAGCGGCCAAGAGACCCAGTACTTC
TRBJ2-1	NA	NA	TRBV4-3	CASSQGSAGEEQFF	TGCGCCAGCAGCCAAGGATCAGCAGGAGAAGAGCAGTTCTTC
TRBJ1-6	NA	NA	TRBV7-9	CAPGDWNSPLHF	TGTGCCCCAGGGGATTGGAATTCACCCCTCCACTTT
TRBJ2-1	NA	NA	TRBV6-6	CASSYSPGRSYNEQFF	TGTGCCAGCAGTTACTCGCCGGGACGCTCCTACAATGAGCAGTTCTTC
TRBJ1-5	TRBD1	NA	TRBV18	CASSPTQGIEPQHF	TGTGCCAGCTCACCAACACAGGGGATCGAGCCCCAGCATTTT
TRBJ2-5	NA	NA	TRBV29-1	CSVVGQLQETQYF	TGCAGCGTTGTAGGGCAGTTACAAGAGACCCAGTACTTC
TRBJ1-4	NA	NA	TRBV5-3	CARRIATNEKLFF	TGTGCCAGAAGAATTGCAACTAATGAAAAACTGTTTTTT
TRBJ1-4	NA	NA	TRBV18	CASSPSGELEKLFF	TGTGCCAGCTCACCGTCAGGGGAACTTGAAAAACTGTTTTTT
TRBJ2-3	TRBD1	NA	TRBV7-9	CASSPPGQIITDTQYF	TGTGCCAGCTCACCCCCGGGACAGATAATCACAGATACGCAGTATTTT
TRBJ2-2	TRBD2	NA	TRBV5-1	CASSRSGANTGELFF	TGCGCCAGCAGCCGTAGCGGGGCCAACACCGGGGAGCTGTTTTTT
TRBJ1-1	NA	NA	TRBV6-6	CASSSTGNTEAFF	TGTGCCAGCAGCTCCACTGGCAACACTGAAGCTTTCTTT
TRBJ2-1	TRBD2	NA	TRBV11-2	CASSATSGPYNEQFF	TGTGCCAGCAGCGCAACTAGCGGCCCTTACAATGAGCAGTTCTTC
TRBJ2-5	TRBD1	NA	TRBV28	CASSSDRGQTQYF	TGTGCCAGCAGTTCAGACAGGGGGCAGACCCAGTACTTC
TRBJ1-1	TRBD1	NA	TRBV5-1	CATQQGMNTEAFF	TGCGCCACCCAACAGGGGATGAACACTGAAGCTTTCTTT
TRBJ2-1	NA	NA	TRBV6-4	CASSPKSGVEQFF	TGTGCCAGCAGTCCAAAGAGTGGTGTTGAGCAGTTCTTC
TRBJ1-2	NA	NA	TRBV16	CASSQSSGGRGYGYTF	TGTGCCAGCAGCCAATCGTCGGGGGGGAGAGGTTATGGCTACACCTTC
TRBJ2-5	NA	NA	TRBV28	CASSPGVPETQYF	TGTGCCAGCAGTCCAGGGGTTCCAGAGACCCAGTACTTC
TRBJ1-1	NA	NA	TRBV18	CASSPPSGRASTEAFF	TGTGCCAGCTCACCACCGTCTGGCAGGGCGAGCACTGAAGCTTTCTTT
TRBJ2-7	TRBD2	NA	TRBV6-6	CASSLLQSSGRNEQYF	TGTGCCAGCAGTCTCCTACAGTCCAGCGGGAGGAACGAGCAGTACTTC
TRBJ1-5	NA	NA	TRBV6-5	CASSPFGRGNQPQHF	TGTGCCAGCAGCCCCTTCGGCAGGGGCAATCAGCCCCAGCATTTT
TRBJ1-1	NA	NA	TRBV7-3	CASSLDSTNTEAFF	TGTGCCAGCAGCCTAGACAGCACCAACACTGAAGCTTTCTTT
TRBJ2-5	NA	NA	TRBV7-9	CASSSQGSGQETQYF	TGTGCCAGCAGCTCCCAGGGAAGCGGTCAAGAGACCCAGTACTTC
TRBJ2-7	NA	once	TRBV19	CASSSSGAQHYEQYF	TGTGCCAGTAGCAGTTCCGGGGCACAACACTACGAGCAGTACTTC
TRBJ2-3	NA	NA	TRBV7-6	CASSLVNSHTDTQYF	TGTGCCAGCAGCTTAGTCAACAGCCACACAGATACGCAGTATTTT
TRBJ2-3	NA	NA	TRBV2	CASTASVRTDTQYF	TGTGCCAGCACGGCTAGCGTACGCACAGATACGCAGTATTTT
TRBJ2-1	NA	NA	TRBV5-5	CASSLEGSYNEQFF	TGTGCCAGCAGCCTGGAGGGCAGCTACAATGAGCAGTTCTTC
TRBJ1-2	TRBD1	NA	TRBV7-9	CASSLTQGVGYGYTF	TGTGCCAGCAGCCTCACCCAGGGGGTAGGCTATGGCTACACCTTC
TRBJ2-4	NA	NA	TRBV16	CASSQSVKNIQYF	TGTGCCAGCAGCCAATCAGTCAAAAACATTCAGTACTTC
TRBJ2-1	NA	NA	TRBV7-2	CASSFLPSGTWNNEQFF	TGTGCCAGCAGCTTTTTACCTTCAGGGACCTGGAACAATGAGCAGTTCTTC
TRBJ2-7	TRBD1	NA	TRBV7-3	CASSSGQGNYEQYF	TGTGCCAGCAGCTCGGGACAGGGAAACTACGAGCAGTACTTC
TRBJ1-5	TRBD1	NA	TRBV6-1	CASSLDRRNQPQHF	TGTGCCAGCAGTTTGGACAGGCGCAATCAGCCCCAGCATTTT
TRBJ2-2	TRBD1	NA	TRBV6-5	CASRGTGANTGELFF	TGTGCCAGCAGAGGGACAGGCGCGAACACCGGGGAGCTGTTTTTT
TRBJ2-3	NA	NA	TRBV5-1	CASSLVGLNTDTQYF	TGCGCCAGCAGCTTGGTTGGTCTGAACACAGATACGCAGTATTTT
TRBJ2-3	TRBD1	NA	TRBV28	CASSGARQGISTDTQYF	TGTGCCAGCAGCGGAGCCCGACAGGGAATCAGCACAGATACGCAGTATTTT
TRBJ2-1	NA	NA	TRBV27	CASRPTGVSGEQFF	TGTGCCAGCAGACCGACGGGGGTCAGCGGTGAGCAGTTCTTC
TRBJ2-5	TRBD1	NA	TRBV7-3	CASQRGGEETQYF	TGTGCCAGTCAACGAGGGGGCGAGGAGACCCAGTACTTC
TRBJ1-4	NA	NA	TRBV2	CANGGEGSEKLFF	TGTGCCAACGGGGGCGAAGGCTCGGAAAAACTGTTTTTT
TRBJ1-5	NA	once	TRBV18	CASSQIRSGGTQHF	TGTGCCAGCTCCCAAATAAGGTCCGGGGGGACCCAGCATTTT
TRBJ2-7	NA	NA	TRBV14	CASSQAGGGYEQYF	TGTGCCAGCAGCCAAGCAGGGGGGGGTTACGAGCAGTACTTC
TRBJ2-7	NA	NA	TRBV18	CASSPAGLHEQYF	TGTGCCAGCTCACCCGCCGGCTTACACGAGCAGTACTTC
TRBJ2-3	NA	few	TRBV2	CASSRQQLGTDTQYF	TGTGCCAGCAGTCGACAGCAACTTGGCACAGATACGCAGTATTTT
TRBJ2-1	TRBD2	NA	TRBV4-2	CASSQLKVGTSAYNEQFF	TGTGCCAGCAGCCAATTGAAGGTAGGGACTAGCGCCTACAATGAGCAGTTCTTC
TRBJ2-5	NA	NA	TRBV28	CASRLRTGGRETQYF	TGTGCCAGCAGGCTCAGGACAGGAGGGCGAGAGACCCAGTACTTC
TRBJ2-1	NA	once	TRBV19	CARAPNGDNEQFF	TGTGCCAGGGCCCCGAACGGCGACAATGAGCAGTTCTTC
TRBJ2-7	NA	NA	TRBV7-8	CASSQGRHRAEQYF	TGTGCCAGCAGCCAGGGACGACACAGGGCCGAGCAGTACTTC
TRBJ1-1	NA	NA	TRBV27	CASSLAGMNTEAFF	TGTGCCAGCAGTTTAGCGGGGATGAACACTGAAGCTTTCTTT